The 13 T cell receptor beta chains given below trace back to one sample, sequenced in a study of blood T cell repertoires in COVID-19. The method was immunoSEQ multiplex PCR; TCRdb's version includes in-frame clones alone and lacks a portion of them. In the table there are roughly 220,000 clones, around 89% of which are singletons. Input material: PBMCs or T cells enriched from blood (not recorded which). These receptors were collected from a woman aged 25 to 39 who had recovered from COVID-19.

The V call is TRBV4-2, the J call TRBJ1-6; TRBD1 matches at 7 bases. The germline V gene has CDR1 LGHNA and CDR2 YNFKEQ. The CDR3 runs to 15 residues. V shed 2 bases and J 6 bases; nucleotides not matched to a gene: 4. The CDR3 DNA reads TGTGCCAGCAGCCAACTAGACAGGGCTAATTCACCCCTCCACTTT. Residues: CASSQLDRANSPLHF.

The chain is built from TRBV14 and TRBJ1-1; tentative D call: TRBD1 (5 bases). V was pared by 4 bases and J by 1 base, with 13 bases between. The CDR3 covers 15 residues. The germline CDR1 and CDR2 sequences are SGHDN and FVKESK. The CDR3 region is CASSPRQWGNTEAFF. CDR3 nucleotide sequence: TGTGCCAGCAGCCCGCGACAGTGGGGGAACACTGAAGCTTTCTTT.

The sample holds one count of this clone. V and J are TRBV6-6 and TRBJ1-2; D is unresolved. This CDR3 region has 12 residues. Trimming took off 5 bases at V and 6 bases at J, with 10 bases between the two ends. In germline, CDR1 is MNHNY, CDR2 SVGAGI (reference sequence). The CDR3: CASSDQRDGYTF. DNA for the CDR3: TGTGCCAGCAGTGACCAACGGGATGGCTACACCTTC.

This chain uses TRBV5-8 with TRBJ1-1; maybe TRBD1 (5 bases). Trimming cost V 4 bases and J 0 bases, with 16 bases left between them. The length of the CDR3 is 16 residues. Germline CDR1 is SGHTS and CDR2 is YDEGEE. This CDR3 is CASSPRGAGMNTEAFF. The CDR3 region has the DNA TGTGCCAGCAGCCCAAGGGGCGCGGGGATGAACACTGAAGCTTTCTTT.

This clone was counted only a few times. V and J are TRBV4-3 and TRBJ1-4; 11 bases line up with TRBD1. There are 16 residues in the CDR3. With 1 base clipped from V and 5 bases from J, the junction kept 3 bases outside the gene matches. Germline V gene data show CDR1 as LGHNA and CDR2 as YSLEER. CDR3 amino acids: CASSQGGQGENEKLFF. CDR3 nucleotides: TGCGCCAGCAGCCAAGGGGGACAGGGGGAAAATGAAAAACTGTTTTTT.

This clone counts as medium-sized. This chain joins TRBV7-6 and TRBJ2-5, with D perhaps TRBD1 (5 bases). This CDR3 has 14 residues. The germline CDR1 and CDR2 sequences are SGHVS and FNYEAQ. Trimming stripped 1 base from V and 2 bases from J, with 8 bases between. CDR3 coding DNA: TGTGCCAGCAGCTTAGTACCAGGGCAAGAGACCCAGTACTTC. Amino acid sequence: CASSLVPGQETQYF.

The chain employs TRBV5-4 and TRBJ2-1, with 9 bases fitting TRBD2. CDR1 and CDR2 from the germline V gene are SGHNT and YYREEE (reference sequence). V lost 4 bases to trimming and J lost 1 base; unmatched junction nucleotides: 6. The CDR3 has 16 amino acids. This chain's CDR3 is CASSRSGGASYNEQFF. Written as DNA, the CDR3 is TGTGCCAGCAGCCGTAGCGGGGGTGCATCCTACAATGAGCAGTTCTTC.

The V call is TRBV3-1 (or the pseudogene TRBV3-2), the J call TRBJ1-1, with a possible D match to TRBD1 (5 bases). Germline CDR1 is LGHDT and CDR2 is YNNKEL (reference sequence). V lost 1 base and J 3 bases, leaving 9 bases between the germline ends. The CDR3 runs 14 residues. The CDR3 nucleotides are TGTGCCAGCAGCCAAGTGGCGGGGGACACTGAAGCTTTCTTT. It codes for CASSQVAGDTEAFF.

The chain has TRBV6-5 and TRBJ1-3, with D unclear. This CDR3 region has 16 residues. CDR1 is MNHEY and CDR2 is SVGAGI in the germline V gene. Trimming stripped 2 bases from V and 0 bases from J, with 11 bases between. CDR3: CASSYSDTFSGNTIYF. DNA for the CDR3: TGTGCCAGCAGTTACAGTGATACTTTCTCTGGAAACACCATATATTTT.

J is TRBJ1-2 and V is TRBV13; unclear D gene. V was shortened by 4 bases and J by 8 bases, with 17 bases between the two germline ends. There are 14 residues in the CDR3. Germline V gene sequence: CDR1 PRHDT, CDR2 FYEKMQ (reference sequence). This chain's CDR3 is CASSSWILGVGYTF. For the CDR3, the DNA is TGTGCCAGCAGCTCATGGATTCTAGGCGTCGGCTACACCTTC.

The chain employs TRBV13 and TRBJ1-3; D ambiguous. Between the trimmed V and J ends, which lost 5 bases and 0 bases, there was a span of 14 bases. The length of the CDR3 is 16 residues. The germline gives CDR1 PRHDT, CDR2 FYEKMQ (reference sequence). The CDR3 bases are TGTGCCAGCAGCCGCGGAGGGCCTCACTCTGGAAACACCATATATTTT. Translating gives CASSRGGPHSGNTIYF.

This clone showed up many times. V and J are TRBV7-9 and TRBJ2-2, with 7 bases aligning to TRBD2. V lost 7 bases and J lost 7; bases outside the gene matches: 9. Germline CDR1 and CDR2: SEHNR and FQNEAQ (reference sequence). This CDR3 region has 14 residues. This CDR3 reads CASTLSGDIGELFF. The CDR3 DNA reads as TGTGCCAGCACCCTAAGCGGGGATATCGGGGAGCTGTTTTTT.

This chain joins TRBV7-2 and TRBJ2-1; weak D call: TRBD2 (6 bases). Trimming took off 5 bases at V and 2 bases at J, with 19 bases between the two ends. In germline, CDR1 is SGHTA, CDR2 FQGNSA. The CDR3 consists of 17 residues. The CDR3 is CASSPPGSAPPYNEQFF. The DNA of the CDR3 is TGTGCCAGCAGCCCACCCGGGAGCGCCCCCCCCTACAATGAGCAGTTCTTC.